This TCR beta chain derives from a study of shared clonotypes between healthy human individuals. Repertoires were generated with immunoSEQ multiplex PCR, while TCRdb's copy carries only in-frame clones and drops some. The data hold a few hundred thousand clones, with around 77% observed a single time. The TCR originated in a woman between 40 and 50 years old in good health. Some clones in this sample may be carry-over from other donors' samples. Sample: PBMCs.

For the CDR3, the DNA is TGTGCCAGCAGCGAACAGGGAGGGGAGCAGTACTTC. Residues: CASSEQGGEQYF. The chain combines TRBV2 with TRBJ2-7; TRBD2 is a possible D gene (7 bases). The CDR3 runs to 12 residues. Germline loops: CDR1 SNHLY, CDR2 FYNNEI. V shed 6 bases and J shed 7 bases, with 13 bases lying between them.